This T cell receptor beta chain originates from a study of blood T cell repertoires in COVID-19. Some clones are missing from TCRdb's copy, which holds only in-frame ones; the method was immunoSEQ multiplex PCR. Of about 330,000 clones listed, more than 75% are singletons. The CDR3 is 13 amino acids. V gave up 6 bases and J gave up 0 bases, with 10 bases separating them. The germline V gene encodes CDR1 SQVTM and CDR2 ANQGSEA. Sequenced material: peripheral blood. The J gene is TRBJ2-3, the V gene TRBV29-1; D perhaps matches TRBD1 (6 bases). This sequence originates from a woman in her fifties or sixties with acute or convalescent COVID-19. The CDR3 loop reads CSVWTASTDTQYF. CDR3 in DNA: TGCAGCGTGTGGACAGCTAGCACAGATACGCAGTATTTT.